Sequencing of this T cell receptor beta chain was carried out in a study of T-cell reconstitution after alpha-beta-depleted transplantation in children (dated by TCRdb to between 2015 and 2016). For context, the study as a whole: Using TCR repertoire profiling, the study followed T-cell immune reconstitution in a quantitative way in children after TCRalphabeta/CD19-depleted allogeneic hematopoietic cell transplantation. Points the paper makes about the study in general: Hyperexpanded clone frequencies declined over subsequent months; after one year, T-cell counts and TCRbeta diversity were mostly attributed to newly produced T cells. The apparently early alphabetaT-cell count recovery about two months after transplant was reportedly dependent on only several hundred rapidly expanded clones derived from non-depleted graft cells. In some patients, high TCRbeta diversity at day 60 was attributed to recipient T cells and intrathymic progenitors that had survived conditioning.

In its sample, this clonotype was seen many times. No cognate antigen has been identified for it. The input lacks base qualities; no much larger clone sits a single base away. The library was obtained by PCR. The listed sequencing device is Illumina HiSeq 2500. Molecular barcoding was employed in the preparation of TCR libraries, with unique molecular identifiers being used to normalize TCRbeta repertoire quantification. The public reads were reprocessed in TCRdb via fastp at Q25 and MiXCR, keeping in-frame beta chains. Entries that share a CDR3 protein sequence are merged under the most common genes and DNA. Within this sample are hundreds of thousands of distinct CDR3 sequences, with 11% of them counted one time only. The ten top clones hold about 30% of the sample. Explained via the paper, the treatment or condition label denotes: allogeneic hematopoietic cell transplantation with graft depleted of TCRalphabeta T cells and CD19 B cells. Transplant recipients were children who received TCRalphabeta/CD19-depleted allogeneic hematopoietic cell grafts.

Relative to germline, V is 9 bases shorter and J is 3 bases shorter, with 17 bases between their ends. Per the germline V gene (reference sequence), LNHDA is the CDR1 and SQIVND is the CDR2. The cysteine opens and the phenylalanine closes a CDR3 of 14 amino acids. Kept here is only the CDR3 DNA, which spans 42 bases and is read in frame from base 1. The TCR originated in a child under two years old with acute myeloid leukemia, due to receive a stem cell transplant. Recombination connected TRBV19 to TRBJ1-2; matching of 5 bases hints at TRBD1 as the D gene. This material consisted of PBMCs, taken before TCRalphabeta/CD19-depleted stem cell transplant. The CDR3 region has the sequence CASNWAGPYYGYTF. DNA sequence: TGTGCCAGCAACTGGGCAGGGCCTTACTATGGCTACACCTTC.